This entry features one T cell receptor (beta chain) sequence. The data were taken from a study of blood T cell repertoires in COVID-19. Across the whole study: COVID-19 samples, acute and convalescent, were from the United States, Italy and Spain. PBMCs, B-cell-depleted T cells, or T cells were the source of the cDNA or gDNA that made up the material.

Trimming at V came to 5 bases and at J to 5 bases, leaving 8 bases not matched to a gene. The CDR3 is 15 residues long. Data came from immunoSEQ multiplex PCR; TCRdb stores just in-frame clones and leaves some out. The sample records roughly 100,000 clones, 81% being singletons. The sequence was collected from a man older than 75 with COVID-19, enrolled during active disease. Sequenced sample: peripheral blood. The chain couples TRBV6-7 to TRBJ2-5; TRBD2 aligns across 10 bases. TRBV6-7 is reported as an ORF; its role is uncertain. CDR3 sequence (DNA): TGTGCCAGCAGTACCTTAGCGGGGGGAGGTGAGACCCAGTACTTC. Encoded protein: CASSTLAGGGETQYF.